The present T cell receptor beta chain was sequenced within a study of vaccination and CD4 T cells after COVID-19. At the level of the study: Samples were taken after vaccination, a median of approximately 73 days after dose two, with a range of 14 to 241.

Time point meaning: late sampling 161 to 241 days after vaccination in a few convalescent patients. The CDR3 has 14 residues. The germline gives CDR1 MNHEY, CDR2 SVGEGT. Trimming shortened V by 10 bases and J by 5 bases, and 19 bases separated the two germline ends. Each CDR3 protein is one row after TCRdb ran MiXCR on the PCR reads. The table lists 30,000 to 40,000 distinct CDR3 sequences, around 33% of them singletons. The rearrangement uses TRBV6-2 or TRBV6-3 and TRBJ2-3; tentative D call: TRBD2 (6 bases). The sequencing used CD4+ T cells from blood, collected about 7 months after SARS-CoV-2 vaccination. The receptor was derived from a human donor who had recovered from COVID-19. The CDR3 loop reads CATAAGPAIDTQYF. In nucleotides, the CDR3 is TGTGCCACTGCGGCGGGACCAGCAATAGATACGCAGTATTTT.